This T cell receptor (beta chain) was captured by sequencing in a study of blood T cell repertoires in COVID-19. The participants were between about 18 and 90 years old and came from under 25 US areas. The CDR3 spans 15 residues. Germline-derived CDR1 and CDR2 are KGHDR and SFDVKD. The germline V and J ends were trimmed by 0 bases and 3 bases, with 7 bases remaining between them. Generated by immunoSEQ multiplex PCR, the TCRdb table keeps only in-frame clones and is missing some. The sample holds about 430,000 clones, roughly 88% seen once. Sequenced input: PBMCs or T cells enriched from blood (not recorded which). V and J are TRBV24-1 and TRBJ2-2; D gene ambiguous. This TCR was recovered from a woman aged 18-35 years who had been exposed to COVID-19. In DNA form, the CDR3 reads TGTGCCACCAGTGATTTGTCTAGAGACACCGGGGAGCTGTTTTTT. It translates to CATSDLSRDTGELFF.